The source of this T cell receptor (beta chain) is a study of blood T cell repertoires in COVID-19. Whole-study context: In each case, the material was cDNA or gDNA derived from T cells, B-cell-depleted T cells, or PBMCs.

Unmatched junction bases numbered 13, after V lost 2 bases and J lost 3 bases. Germline CDR1 and CDR2: SGHTA and FQGNSA. This CDR3 has 18 residues. This clone turned up a few times. As processed by the authors: The authors estimated nucleated cell counts from reference gene primer amplification. Using immunoSEQ multiplex PCR, the repertoire was profiled, and TCRdb retains in-frame clones only, with some absent. V and J calls and clone size are copied from that table; D and trimming were computed from the DNA. The sample records a few hundred thousand clones, over 75% being singletons. Recruitment covered some 25 US areas and drew participants whose ages spanned roughly 18 to 100 years. Cohorts were assigned according to the clinical history that participants reported.

This clonotype originated in a woman aged 18-29 years who had recovered from COVID-19. The V and J genes are TRBV7-2 and TRBJ2-7, with TRBD2 matching over 10 bases. Sequences were obtained from PBMCs or T cells enriched from blood (not recorded which). CDR3 DNA: TGTGCCAGCAGCTTAAAATTCCTGGCTAGCGGGAGAATCTACGAGCAGTACTTC. Its protein is CASSLKFLASGRIYEQYF.